This T cell receptor beta chain was documented in a study of blood T cell repertoires in COVID-19. Study in general: Sites across the United States, Italy and Spain contributed samples from acute and convalescent COVID-19. From T cells, B-cell-depleted T cells, or PBMCs came the material, which was cDNA or gDNA.

Methods used by the authors: From reference gene primer amplification, estimates of nucleated cell counts were derived. The method was immunoSEQ multiplex PCR; TCRdb's version includes in-frame clones alone and lacks a portion of them. D and trimming were read from the DNA, whereas the V and J calls and clone size are those reported in that table. This sample yields about 260,000 clones, of which 85% are seen a single time; about 14% belongs to the top ten. With V trimmed by 4 bases and J by 2 bases, 7 bases remained unmatched. The CDR3 contains 15 residues. Per the germline V gene, CDR1 is MNHNY and CDR2 is SVGAGI (reference sequence).

The specimen was peripheral blood. This TCR derives from a human donor in a cohort sampled during active COVID-19. The gene calls are TRBV6-6 and TRBJ2-7, with 8 bases identical to TRBD2. CDR3 DNA: TGTGCCAGCAGTTCCCGGACTAGCCTCACCTACGAGCAGTACTTC. Amino acid sequence: CASSSRTSLTYEQYF.